What follows are 23 T cell receptor beta chains derived from one specimen sequenced in a study of shared clonotypes between healthy human individuals (dated by TCRdb to 2020 to 2022). The protocol used for the library was the immunoSEQ multiplex PCR assay. As stored in TCRdb, this immuneACCESS dataset retains in-frame rearrangements with V and J assigned. A fraction of the clones does not appear; measured against another copy, unresolved V genes explain less than half of the discrepancy, and the remainder lacks a known reason. The sample yields a few million clones; roughly 93% were counted once. Approximately 0.4% of the sample comes from the top ten. Sequencing input: naive CD4+ T cells from PBMCs. This specimen's cell subset or site label, per the study, means: CD45RA+ positively selected. The receptors shown here come from a man between 18 and 29 years old in good health. Some clones in this sample may be carry-over from other donors' samples.

V and J are TRBV7-6 and TRBJ2-2; no clear D. The CDR3 totals 14 residues. Looked up from germline, CDR1 is SGHVS and CDR2 is FNYEAQ. Trimming shortened V by 5 bases and J by 4 bases, and 11 bases separated the two germline ends. The CDR3 DNA follows: TGTGCCAGCAGCCCGAGCAGAGGCACCGGGGAGCTGTTTTTT. Its translation is CASSPSRGTGELFF.

The rearrangement uses TRBV9 and TRBJ2-7, with 8 positions matching TRBD2. In germline, CDR1 is SGDLS, CDR2 YYNGEE. The junction had 6 bases not matched to a gene; V was cut back by 7 bases and J by 3 bases. The length of the CDR3 is 13 residues. CDR3 amino acids: CASSSGSLYEQYF. CDR3 DNA: TGTGCCAGCTCAAGCGGGAGCCTCTACGAGCAGTACTTC.

The chain recombines TRBV7-2 with TRBJ2-1; D is unresolved. Looked up from germline, CDR1 is SGHTA and CDR2 is FQGNSA. The length of the CDR3 is 13 residues. Trimming cost V 0 bases and J 10 bases, with 10 bases left between them. This CDR3 reads CASSLAERAEQFF. CDR3 in DNA: TGTGCCAGCAGCTTAGCCGAACGGGCGGAGCAGTTCTTC.

V is TRBV28 and J is TRBJ1-5; D gene uncertain. V was cut by 9 bases and J by 0 bases, with 12 bases left in between. The CDR3 consists of 14 residues. Germline CDR1 MDHEN, CDR2 SYDVKM. The CDR3 protein is CASLTGFSNQPQHF. CDR3 bases: TGTGCCAGTTTGACGGGTTTTAGCAATCAGCCCCAGCATTTT.

This sequence joins TRBV9 and TRBJ2-5, with TRBD2 matching 12 bases. The CDR3 spans 15 residues. Germline CDR1 reads SGDLS; CDR2 reads YYNGEE. J was trimmed by 4 bases and V by 4 bases; bases with no gene match: 5. CDR3 sequence (DNA): TGTGCCAGCAGCCCTGGACTAGCGGGATTAGAGACCCAGTACTTC. This codes for CASSPGLAGLETQYF.

The chain has TRBV27 and TRBJ1-3; weak D call: TRBD1 (6 bases). CDR1 and CDR2 from the germline V gene are MNHEY and SMNVEV (reference sequence). Trimming removed 0 bases at V and 0 bases at J, with 15 bases between. The CDR3 consists of 18 residues. Here the CDR3 reads CASSLSLRGPRSGNTIYF. Here the CDR3 DNA reads TGTGCCAGCAGTTTATCTTTACGGGGGCCGCGCTCTGGAAACACCATATATTTT.

A single count supports this clone. The rearrangement joins TRBV6-6 to TRBJ2-7, with 7 bases aligning to TRBD1. From germline, CDR1 is MNHNY and CDR2 SVGAGI (reference sequence). CDR3 length: 13 amino acids. The junction had 5 bases not matched to a gene; V was cut back by 6 bases and J by 3 bases. The CDR3 DNA reads as TGTGCCAGCAGCCGGGACAGCCTCTACGAGCAGTACTTC. It translates to CASSRDSLYEQYF.

J is TRBJ2-5 and V is TRBV14, with D tentatively TRBD2 (5 bases). Germline lookup yields CDR1 SGHDN and CDR2 FVKESK. The length of the CDR3 is 16 residues. Trimming stripped 4 bases from V and 4 bases from J, with 19 bases between. CDR3 in DNA: TGTGCCAGCAGCCCTTTCAGGTCCGGCGCGGGAGAGACCCAGTACTTC. Translation: CASSPFRSGAGETQYF.

The chain joins TRBV7-2 to TRBJ1-5; TRBD1 is a possible D gene (5 bases). The CDR3 runs 15 residues. Per germline, CDR1 SGHTA and CDR2 FQGNSA. V dropped 5 bases and J dropped 6 bases, with 17 bases sitting between them. CDR3 in amino acids: CASSPNGGTGQPQHF. CDR3 nucleotides: TGTGCCAGCAGCCCCAACGGGGGGACGGGTCAGCCCCAGCATTTT.

J is TRBJ2-3 and V is TRBV27; D uncertain. Germline CDR1 and CDR2: MNHEY and SMNVEV (reference sequence). There are 12 residues in the CDR3. The V and J ends lost 5 bases and 8 bases respectively, with 11 bases between them. The CDR3 DNA reads TGTGCCAGCAGTCCCCTGATTGGTACGCAGTATTTT. Amino acid sequence: CASSPLIGTQYF.

The V call is TRBV29-1, the J call TRBJ1-5; no firm D call. The germline gives CDR1 SQVTM, CDR2 ANQGSEA. The CDR3 runs 12 residues. V was cut by 7 bases and J by 0 bases, with 7 bases left in between. In nucleotides, the CDR3 is TGCAGCGCTAAAGATAGCAATCAGCCCCAGCATTTT. Translated, it gives CSAKDSNQPQHF.

Of note for this clone: Different DNA sequences within this sample yield the same CDR3. V usage is TRBV5-1 and J usage is TRBJ2-2; tentative D call: TRBD1 (6 bases). V dropped 2 bases and J dropped 2 bases, with 10 bases sitting between them. The CDR3 covers 15 residues. Germline CDR1 reads SGHRS; CDR2 reads YFSETQ. For the CDR3, the DNA is TGCGCCAGCAGCTTTGGGGGCCCTAACACCGGGGAGCTGTTTTTT. Translated: CASSFGGPNTGELFF.

This chain connects TRBV4-3 to TRBJ2-3, with D possibly being TRBD1 (5 bases). The V and J ends lost 4 bases and 2 bases respectively, with 19 bases between them. CDR3 length: 17 residues. CDR1 is LGHNA, CDR2 YSLEER, per germline. The CDR3 loop reads CASSPTRGQGATDTQYF. CDR3 sequence (DNA): TGCGCCAGCAGCCCAACAAGAGGCCAGGGTGCCACAGATACGCAGTATTTT.

As to this clone: The same CDR3 can be traced to other DNA sequences in this sample. The gene calls are TRBV7-2 and TRBJ2-1; TRBD2 agrees at 8 bases. V was clipped by 1 base and J by 3 bases; unmatched bases: 2. CDR1 and CDR2 from the germline V gene are SGHTA and FQGNSA. The CDR3 totals 15 residues. Written as DNA, the CDR3 is TGTGCCAGCAGCTTAGGACTAGCGAGCTACAATGAGCAGTTCTTC. Amino acid sequence: CASSLGLASYNEQFF.

This chain connects TRBV15 to TRBJ1-1; D gene ambiguous. Looked up from germline, CDR1 is LNHNV and CDR2 is YYDKDF (reference sequence). There are 15 residues in the CDR3. Deletions cut 0 bases from V and 4 bases from J, with 12 bases between. The CDR3 region has the DNA TGTGCCACCAGCAGAGAGCCCCGCGGGGTCACTGAAGCTTTCTTT. Its protein product is CATSREPRGVTEAFF.

The chain uses TRBV2 and TRBJ2-7; 10 bases are shared with TRBD1. Germline V gene sequence: CDR1 SNHLY, CDR2 FYNNEI. The ends lost 5 bases at V and 0 bases at J; junction bases unmatched: 1. This CDR3 contains 14 residues. The CDR3 nucleotides are TGTGCCAGCAGTCGACAGGGGGCCTCCTACGAGCAGTACTTC. Its translation: CASSRQGASYEQYF.

A word on this clone: Other DNA sequences within the sample encode an identical CDR3. This chain uses TRBV18 with TRBJ1-1; possibly TRBD1 for D (6 bases). The length of the CDR3 is 14 residues. The V and J ends lost 3 bases and 1 base respectively, with 9 bases between them. Germline CDR1 is KGHSH and CDR2 is LQKENI. The CDR3 DNA is TGTGCCAGCTCACCCAGGACAGAGAACACTGAAGCTTTCTTT. Translated: CASSPRTENTEAFF.

In regard to this clone: The identical CDR3 is also encoded by other nucleotide sequences in the sample. This chain joins TRBV5-1 and TRBJ2-2; D not certain. The V gene's germline CDR1 is SGHRS and CDR2 YFSETQ. CDR3 size: 13 residues. V gave up 0 bases and J gave up 4 bases, with 4 bases separating them. CDR3 DNA sequence: TGCGCCAGCAGCTTGGAAGTCACCGGGGAGCTGTTTTTT. Translated: CASSLEVTGELFF.

Here the CDR3 DNA reads TGTGCCAGCATTGGGCCGGATCGTAACAATGAGCAGTTCTTC. It translates to CASIGPDRNNEQFF. This rearrangement joins TRBV28 to TRBJ2-1; D remains unclear. This CDR3 has 14 residues. Germline values: CDR1 MDHEN, CDR2 SYDVKM. Trimming cost V 7 bases and J 5 bases, with 15 bases left between them.

In the case of this clone: This sample also contains other DNA sequences that code for the same CDR3. The chain recombines TRBV9 with TRBJ1-3; D gene ambiguous. V shed 0 bases and J shed 0 bases, with 7 bases lying between them. The CDR3 is 15 residues long. CDR1 is SGDLS, CDR2 YYNGEE, per germline. CDR3 in DNA: TGTGCCAGCAGCGTAGGGGTCAGCTCTGGAAACACCATATATTTT. Translating gives CASSVGVSSGNTIYF. The whole variable domain, filled in from reference TRBV9 and TRBJ1-3, reads DSGVTQTPKHLITATGQRVTLRCSPRSGDLSVYWYQQSLDQGLQFLIQYYNGEERAKGNILERFSAQQFPDLHSELNLSSLELGDSALYFCASSVGVSSGNTIYFGEGSWLTVV.

This clone was observed a few times. The V call is TRBV18, the J call TRBJ1-1, with D maybe TRBD1 (5 bases). The CDR3 loop spans 14 amino acids. CDR1 KGHSH and CDR2 LQKENI come from the germline V gene. V lost 4 bases and J lost 0, with 9 bases in between. For the CDR3, the DNA is TGTGCCAGCTCACGGGGACCCCTGAACACTGAAGCTTTCTTT. Translated, it gives CASSRGPLNTEAFF.

V is TRBV10-1 and J is TRBJ2-1; D is uncertain. Germline CDR1 WNHNN, CDR2 SYGVQD (reference sequence). The length of the CDR3 is 15 residues. The ends were cut back, 2 bases at V and 0 bases at J, with 8 bases in the middle. The CDR3 here is CASSESLSSYNEQFF. DNA for the CDR3: TGCGCCAGCAGTGAGAGCCTAAGCTCCTACAATGAGCAGTTCTTC.

This clone was seen only once. The rearrangement joins TRBV15 to TRBJ2-4, with D unresolved. Trimming stripped 0 bases from V and 0 bases from J, with 15 bases between. The CDR3 is 18 residues long. The germline V gene has CDR1 LNHNV and CDR2 YYDKDF (reference sequence). The CDR3 DNA follows: TGTGCCACCAGCAGAGATGTTGGCCAGGCACTAGCCAAAAACATTCAGTACTTC. It is translated as CATSRDVGQALAKNIQYF.